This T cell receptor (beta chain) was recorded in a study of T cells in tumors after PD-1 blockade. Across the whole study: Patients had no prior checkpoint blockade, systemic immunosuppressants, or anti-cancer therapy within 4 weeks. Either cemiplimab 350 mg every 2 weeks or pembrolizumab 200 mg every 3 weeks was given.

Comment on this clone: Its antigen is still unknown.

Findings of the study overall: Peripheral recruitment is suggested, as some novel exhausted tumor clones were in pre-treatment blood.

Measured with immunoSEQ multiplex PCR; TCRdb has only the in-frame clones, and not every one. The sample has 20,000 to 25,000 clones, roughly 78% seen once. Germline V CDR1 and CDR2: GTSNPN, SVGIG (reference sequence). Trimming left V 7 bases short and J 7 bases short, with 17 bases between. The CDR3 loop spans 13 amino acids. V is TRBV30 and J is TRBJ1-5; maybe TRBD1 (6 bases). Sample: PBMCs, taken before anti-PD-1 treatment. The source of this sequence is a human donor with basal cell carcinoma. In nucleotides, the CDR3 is TGTGCCTCCGACGGGGGGGCTGGACAGCCCCAGCATTTT. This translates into CASDGGAGQPQHF.